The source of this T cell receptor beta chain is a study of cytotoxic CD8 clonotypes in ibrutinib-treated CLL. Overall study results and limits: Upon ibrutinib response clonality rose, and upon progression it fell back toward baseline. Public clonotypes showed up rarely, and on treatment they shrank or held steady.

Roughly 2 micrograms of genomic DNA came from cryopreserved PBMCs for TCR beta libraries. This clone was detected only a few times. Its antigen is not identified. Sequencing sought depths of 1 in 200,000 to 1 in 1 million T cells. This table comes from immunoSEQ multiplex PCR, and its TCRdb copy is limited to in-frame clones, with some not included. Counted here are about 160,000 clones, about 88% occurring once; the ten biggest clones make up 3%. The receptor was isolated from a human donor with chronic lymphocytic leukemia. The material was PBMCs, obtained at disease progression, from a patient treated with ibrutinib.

The CDR3: CASRTGQRNGYTF. CDR3 nucleotides: TGTGCCAGCAGAACCGGACAGAGAAATGGCTACACCTTC. The rearrangement uses TRBV2 and TRBJ1-2, with D perhaps matching TRBD1 (6 bases). There are 13 residues in the CDR3. The germline V gene encodes CDR1 SNHLY and CDR2 FYNNEI. V was clipped by 6 bases and J by 6 bases, with 14 bases between them.